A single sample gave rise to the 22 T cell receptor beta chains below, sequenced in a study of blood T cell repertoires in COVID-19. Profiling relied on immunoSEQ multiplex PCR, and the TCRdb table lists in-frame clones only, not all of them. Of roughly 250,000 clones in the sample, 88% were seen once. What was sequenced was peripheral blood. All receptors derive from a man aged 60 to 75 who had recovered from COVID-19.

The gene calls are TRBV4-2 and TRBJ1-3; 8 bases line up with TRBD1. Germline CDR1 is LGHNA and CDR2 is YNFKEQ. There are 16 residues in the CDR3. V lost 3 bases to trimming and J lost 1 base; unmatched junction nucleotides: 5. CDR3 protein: CASSQGDRSSGNTIYF. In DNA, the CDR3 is TGTGCCAGCAGCCAGGGGGACAGGAGTTCTGGAAACACCATATATTTT.

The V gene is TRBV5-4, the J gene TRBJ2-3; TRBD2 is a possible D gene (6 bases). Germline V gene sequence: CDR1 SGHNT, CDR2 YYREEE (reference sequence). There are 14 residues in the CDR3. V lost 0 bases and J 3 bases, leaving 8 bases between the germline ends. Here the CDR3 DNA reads TGTGCCAGCAGCTTGGGGAGGGAAACAGATACGCAGTATTTT. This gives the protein CASSLGRETDTQYF.

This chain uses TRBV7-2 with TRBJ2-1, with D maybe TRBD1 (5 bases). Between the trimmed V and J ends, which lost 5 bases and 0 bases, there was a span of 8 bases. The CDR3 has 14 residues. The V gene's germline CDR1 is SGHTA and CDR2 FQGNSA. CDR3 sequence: CASSRRDSYNEQFF. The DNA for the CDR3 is TGTGCCAGCAGCCGCAGGGACTCCTACAATGAGCAGTTCTTC.

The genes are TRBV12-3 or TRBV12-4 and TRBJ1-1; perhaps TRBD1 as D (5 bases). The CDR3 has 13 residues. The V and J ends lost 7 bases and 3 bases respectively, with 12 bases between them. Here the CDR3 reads CASTAARDTEAFF. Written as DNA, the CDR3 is TGTGCCAGCACCGCGGCCAGGGACACTGAAGCTTTCTTT.

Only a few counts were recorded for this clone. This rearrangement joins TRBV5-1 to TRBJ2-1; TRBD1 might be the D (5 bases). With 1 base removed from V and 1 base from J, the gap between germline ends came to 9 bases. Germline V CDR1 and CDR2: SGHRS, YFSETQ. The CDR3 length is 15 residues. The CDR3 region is CASSLWAGSYNEQFF. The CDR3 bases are TGCGCCAGCAGCTTGTGGGCAGGGTCCTACAATGAGCAGTTCTTC.

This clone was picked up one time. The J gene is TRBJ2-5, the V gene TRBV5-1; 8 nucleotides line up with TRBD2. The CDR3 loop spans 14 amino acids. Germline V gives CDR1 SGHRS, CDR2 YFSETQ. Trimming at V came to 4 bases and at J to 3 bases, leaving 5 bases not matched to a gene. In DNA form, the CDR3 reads TGCGCCAGCAGCCTAAGGACTAGCAAAGAGACCCAGTACTTC. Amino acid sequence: CASSLRTSKETQYF.

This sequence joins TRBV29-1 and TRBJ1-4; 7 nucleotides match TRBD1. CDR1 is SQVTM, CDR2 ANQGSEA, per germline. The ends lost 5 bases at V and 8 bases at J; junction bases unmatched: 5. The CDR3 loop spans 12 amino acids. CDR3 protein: CSVRGPKEKLFF. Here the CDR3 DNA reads TGCAGCGTTAGGGGGCCCAAGGAAAAACTGTTTTTT. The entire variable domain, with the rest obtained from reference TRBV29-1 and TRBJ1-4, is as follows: SAVISQKPSRDICQRGTSLTIQCQVDSQVTMMFWYRQQPGQSLTLIATANQGSEATYESGFVIDKFPISRPNLTFSTLTVSNMSPEDSSIYLCSVRGPKEKLFFGSGTQLSVL.

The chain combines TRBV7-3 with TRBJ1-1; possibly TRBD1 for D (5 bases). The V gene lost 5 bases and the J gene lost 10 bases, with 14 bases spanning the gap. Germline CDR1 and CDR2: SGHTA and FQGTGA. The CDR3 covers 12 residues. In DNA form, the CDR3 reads TGTGCCAGCAGCGCGACGGGGGGAGGAGCTTTCTTT. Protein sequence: CASSATGGGAFF. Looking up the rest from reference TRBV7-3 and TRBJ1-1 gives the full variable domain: GAGVSQTPSNKVTEKGKYVELRCDPISGHTALYWYRQSLGQGPEFLIYFQGTGAADDSGLPNDRFFAVRPEGSVSTLKIQRTERGDSAVYLCASSATGGGAFFGQGTRLTVV.

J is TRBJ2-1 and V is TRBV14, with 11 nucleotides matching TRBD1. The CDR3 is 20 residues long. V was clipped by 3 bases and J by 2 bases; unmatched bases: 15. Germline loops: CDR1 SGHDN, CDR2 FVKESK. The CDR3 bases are TGTGCCAGCAGCCACAATCAGGCCCGGACAGGGGGCTTTCCCTACAATGAGCAGTTCTTC. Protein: CASSHNQARTGGFPYNEQFF.

The CDR3, as DNA: TGTGCCAGCGGAAGCGGGGGGGCCGCGTATTTT. Encoded protein: CASGSGGAAYF. This rearrangement joins TRBV3-1 (or the pseudogene TRBV3-2) to TRBJ2-3, with 10 bases lining up with TRBD2. Trimming took 8 bases from V and 14 from J; bases not matched to a gene: 7. Germline V gene data show CDR1 as LGHDT and CDR2 as YNNKEL (reference sequence). This CDR3 is built from 11 residues.

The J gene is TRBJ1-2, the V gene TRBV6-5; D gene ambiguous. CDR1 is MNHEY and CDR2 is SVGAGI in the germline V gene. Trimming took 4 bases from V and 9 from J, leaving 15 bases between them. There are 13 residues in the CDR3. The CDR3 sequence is CASSSILWYSYTF. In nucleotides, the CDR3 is TGTGCCAGCAGTTCAATCTTATGGTACAGCTACACCTTC.

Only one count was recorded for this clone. The CDR3 sequence: CASSKYAPGQGRGNTEAFF. CDR3 in DNA: TGTGCCAGCAGCAAGTACGCCCCGGGACAGGGGCGAGGGAACACTGAAGCTTTCTTT. This chain joins TRBV5-6 and TRBJ1-1; 10 positions agree with TRBD1. Germline trimming cut 4 bases from V and 1 base from J; bases unmatched to any gene: 16. Germline loops: CDR1 SGHDT, CDR2 YYEEEE. The CDR3 spans 19 residues.

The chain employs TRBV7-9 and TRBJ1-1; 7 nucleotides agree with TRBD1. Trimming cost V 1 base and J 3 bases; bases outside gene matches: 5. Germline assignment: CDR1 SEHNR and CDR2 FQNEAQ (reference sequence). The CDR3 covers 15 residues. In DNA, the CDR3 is TGTGCCAGCAGCTTAGGGCAGGGGGTGGACACTGAAGCTTTCTTT. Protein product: CASSLGQGVDTEAFF.

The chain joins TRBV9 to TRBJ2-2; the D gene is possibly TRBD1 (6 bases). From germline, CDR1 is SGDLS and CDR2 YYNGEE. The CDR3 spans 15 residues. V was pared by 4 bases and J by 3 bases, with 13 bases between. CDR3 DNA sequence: TGTGCCAGCAGCTCAGGGGTAGGCCACACCGGGGAGCTGTTTTTT. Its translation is CASSSGVGHTGELFF.

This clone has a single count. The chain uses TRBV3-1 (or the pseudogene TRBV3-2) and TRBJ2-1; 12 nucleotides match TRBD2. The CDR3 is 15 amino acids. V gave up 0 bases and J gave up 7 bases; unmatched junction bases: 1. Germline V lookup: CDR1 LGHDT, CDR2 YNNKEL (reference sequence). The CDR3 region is CASSQDGLAGNEQFF. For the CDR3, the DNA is TGTGCCAGCAGCCAAGATGGACTAGCGGGGAATGAGCAGTTCTTC.

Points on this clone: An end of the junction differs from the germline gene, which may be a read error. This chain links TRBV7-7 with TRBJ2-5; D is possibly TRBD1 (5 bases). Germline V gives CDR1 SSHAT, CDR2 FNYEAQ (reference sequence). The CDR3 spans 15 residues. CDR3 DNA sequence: TGTGCTAGCAGCCTCTCTCCAGGGTCCCAAGAGACCCAGTACTTC. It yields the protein CASSLSPGSQETQYF.

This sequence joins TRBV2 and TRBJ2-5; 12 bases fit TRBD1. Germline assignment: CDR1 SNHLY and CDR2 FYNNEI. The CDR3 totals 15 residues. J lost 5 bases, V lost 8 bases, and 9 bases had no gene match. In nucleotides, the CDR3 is TGTGCCAGCCTTGGGACAGGGGGCGGCTCTGAGACCCAGTACTTC. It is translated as CASLGTGGGSETQYF.

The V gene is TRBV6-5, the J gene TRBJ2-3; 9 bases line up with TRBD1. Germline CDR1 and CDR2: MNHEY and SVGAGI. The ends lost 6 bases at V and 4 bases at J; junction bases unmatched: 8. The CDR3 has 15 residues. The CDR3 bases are TGTGCCAGCAGCCTCCGGGACAGGGATTCAGATACGCAGTATTTT. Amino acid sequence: CASSLRDRDSDTQYF.

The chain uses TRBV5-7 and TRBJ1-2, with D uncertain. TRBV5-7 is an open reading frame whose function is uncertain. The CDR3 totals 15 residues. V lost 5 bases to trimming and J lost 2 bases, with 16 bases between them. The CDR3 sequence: CASRCIPGRNYGYTF. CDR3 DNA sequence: TGTGCCAGCAGGTGCATACCTGGCAGAAACTATGGCTACACCTTC.

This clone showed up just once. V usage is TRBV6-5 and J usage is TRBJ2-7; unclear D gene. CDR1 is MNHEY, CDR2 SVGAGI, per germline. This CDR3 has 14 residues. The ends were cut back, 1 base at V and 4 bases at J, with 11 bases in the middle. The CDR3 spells CASSYYVGRYEQYF. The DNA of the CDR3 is TGTGCCAGCAGTTACTATGTGGGCAGGTACGAGCAGTACTTC.

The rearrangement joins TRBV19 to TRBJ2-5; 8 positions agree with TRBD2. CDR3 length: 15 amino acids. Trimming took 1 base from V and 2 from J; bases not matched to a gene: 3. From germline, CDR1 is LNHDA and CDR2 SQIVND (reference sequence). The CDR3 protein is CASSIAGGPQETQYF. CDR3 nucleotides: TGTGCCAGTAGTATAGCGGGGGGGCCTCAAGAGACCCAGTACTTC.

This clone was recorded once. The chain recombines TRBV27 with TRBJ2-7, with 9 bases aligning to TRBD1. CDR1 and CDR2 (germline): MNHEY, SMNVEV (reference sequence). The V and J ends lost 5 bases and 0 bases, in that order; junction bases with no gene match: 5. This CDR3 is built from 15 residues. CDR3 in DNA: TGTGCCAGCAGTAGAGGACAGGGGTTCTCCTACGAGCAGTACTTC. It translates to CASSRGQGFSYEQYF.